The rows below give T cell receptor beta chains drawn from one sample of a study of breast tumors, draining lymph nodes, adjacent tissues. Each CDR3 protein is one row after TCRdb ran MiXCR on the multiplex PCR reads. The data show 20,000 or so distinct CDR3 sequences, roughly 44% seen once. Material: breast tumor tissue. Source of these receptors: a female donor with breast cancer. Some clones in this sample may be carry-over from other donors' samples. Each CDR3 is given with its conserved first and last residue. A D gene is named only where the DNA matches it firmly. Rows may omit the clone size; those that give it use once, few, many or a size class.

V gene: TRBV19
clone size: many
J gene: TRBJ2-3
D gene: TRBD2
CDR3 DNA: TGTGCCAGTAGTATAGATTCTAGCGGGAGGGCCGATACGCAGTATTTT
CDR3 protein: CASSIDSSGRADTQYF

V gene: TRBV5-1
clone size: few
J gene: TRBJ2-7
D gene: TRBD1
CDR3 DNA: TGCGCCAGCAGCTTGGGGGGGACAGCCTCCTACGAGCAGTACTTC
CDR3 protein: CASSLGGTASYEQYF

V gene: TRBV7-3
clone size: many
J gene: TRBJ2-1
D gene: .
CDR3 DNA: TGTGCCAGCAGCCCCACTATGGGGAATGAGCAGTTCTTC
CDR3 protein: CASSPTMGNEQFF

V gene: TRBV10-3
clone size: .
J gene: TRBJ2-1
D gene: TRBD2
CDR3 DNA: TGTGTCATCAGTGAGACTAGCGGTTACAATGAGCAGTTCTTC
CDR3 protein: CVISETSGYNEQFF

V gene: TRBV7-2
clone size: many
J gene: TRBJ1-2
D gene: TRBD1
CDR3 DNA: TGTGCCAGCAGCTTTGGCCGACAGGGGACCTATGGCTACCCCTTC
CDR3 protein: CASSFGRQGTYGYPF

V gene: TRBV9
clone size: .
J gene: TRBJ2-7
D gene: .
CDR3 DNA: TGTGCCAGCAGCAATGGACACACATTCTCCTACGAGCAGTACTTC
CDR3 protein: CASSNGHTFSYEQYF

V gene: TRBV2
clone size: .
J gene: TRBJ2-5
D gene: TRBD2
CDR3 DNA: TGTGCCAGCAGTACCCTAAGCGGGGGGGCGAGTGAGACCCAGTACTTC
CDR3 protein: CASSTLSGGASETQYF

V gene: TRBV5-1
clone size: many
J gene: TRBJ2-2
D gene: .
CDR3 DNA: TGCGCCAGCAGCCGGTCGGCAGGGTGGACCGGGGAGCTGTTTTTT
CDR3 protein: CASSRSAGWTGELFF

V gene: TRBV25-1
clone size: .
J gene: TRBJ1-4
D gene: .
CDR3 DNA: TGTGCCAGCAGTGAATTAGGGGGGTTGGATGAAAAACTGTTTTTT
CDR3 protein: CASSELGGLDEKLFF

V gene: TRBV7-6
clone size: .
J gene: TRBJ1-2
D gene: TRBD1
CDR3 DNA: TGTGCCAGCAGCTTACACAGGGGATATGGCTACACCTTC
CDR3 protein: CASSLHRGYGYTF

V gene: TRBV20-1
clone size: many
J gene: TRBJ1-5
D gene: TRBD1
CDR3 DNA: TGCAGTGCCGGGACAGGGATCACAAGCGGCAATCAGCCCCAGCATTTT
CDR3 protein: CSAGTGITSGNQPQHF

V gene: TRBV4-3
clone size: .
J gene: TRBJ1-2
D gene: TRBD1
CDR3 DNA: TGCGCCAGCAGCCAATCTGGACAGGGGCTAGGCTACACCTTC
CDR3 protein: CASSQSGQGLGYTF

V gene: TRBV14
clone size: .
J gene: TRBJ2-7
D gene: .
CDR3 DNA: TGTGCCAGCAGCCGCATAAGCGAGCAGTACTTC
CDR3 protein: CASSRISEQYF

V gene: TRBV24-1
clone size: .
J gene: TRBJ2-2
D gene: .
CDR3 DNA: TGTGCCACCAGTGATTTGGCCAGGGGAGGGGAGCTGTTTTTT
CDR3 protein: CATSDLARGGELFF

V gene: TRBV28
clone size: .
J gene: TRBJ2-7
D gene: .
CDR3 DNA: TGTGCCAGCAGTGGTGGCAGGGGCGGATACGAGCAGTACTTC
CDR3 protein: CASSGGRGGYEQYF

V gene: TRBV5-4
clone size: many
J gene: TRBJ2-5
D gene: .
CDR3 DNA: TGTGCCAGCAGCTCAGTCGGGGCGGGGGAGACCCAGTACTTC
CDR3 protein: CASSSVGAGETQYF

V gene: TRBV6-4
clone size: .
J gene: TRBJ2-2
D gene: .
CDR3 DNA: TGTGCCAGCAGTGGACGGGAAACCGGGGAGCTGTTTTTT
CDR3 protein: CASSGRETGELFF

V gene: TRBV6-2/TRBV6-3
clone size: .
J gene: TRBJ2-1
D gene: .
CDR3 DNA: TGTGCCAGCATTAAACTATACGGGGGAGATGAGCAGTTCTTC
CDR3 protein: CASIKLYGGDEQFF

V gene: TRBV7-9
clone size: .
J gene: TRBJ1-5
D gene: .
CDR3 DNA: TGTGCCAGCAGTCCCGGCACAGTTACGCAGCCCCAGAATTTT
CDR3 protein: CASSPGTVTQPQNF

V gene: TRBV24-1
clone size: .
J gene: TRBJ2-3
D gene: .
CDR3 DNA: TGTGCCACCAGTGACCCAGATACGCAGTATTTT
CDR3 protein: CATSDPDTQYF

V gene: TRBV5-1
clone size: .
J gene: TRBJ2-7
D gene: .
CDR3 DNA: TGCGCCAGCAGGTACTCCTACGAGCAGTACTTC
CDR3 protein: CASRYSYEQYF

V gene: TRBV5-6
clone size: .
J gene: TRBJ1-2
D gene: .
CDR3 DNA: TGTGCCAGCAGCTTGGTTAGACAGCGGGTAGACTATGGCTACACCTTC
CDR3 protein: CASSLVRQRVDYGYTF

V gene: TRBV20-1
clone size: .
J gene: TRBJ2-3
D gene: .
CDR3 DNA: TGCAGTGCTAGAGATAGGGGTGCAGATACGCAGTATTTT
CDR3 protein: CSARDRGADTQYF

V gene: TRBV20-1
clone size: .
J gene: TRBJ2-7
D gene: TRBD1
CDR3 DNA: TGCAGTGCTATTAGCCCGGACAGGACCTCCTACGAGCAGTACTTC
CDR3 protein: CSAISPDRTSYEQYF

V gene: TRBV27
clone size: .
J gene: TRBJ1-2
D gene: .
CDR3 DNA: TGTGCCAGCGGAGGGACAACCTATGGCTACACCTTC
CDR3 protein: CASGGTTYGYTF

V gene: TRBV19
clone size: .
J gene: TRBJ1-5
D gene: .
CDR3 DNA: TGTGCCAGTAGGGCCAGCGGGCGTACAGATACGCAGCATTTT
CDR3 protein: CASRASGRTDTQHF

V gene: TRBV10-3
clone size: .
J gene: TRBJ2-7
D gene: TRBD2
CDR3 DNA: TGTGCCGGGGGGACCTGCGGGAGAGAGGAGCAGTACTTC
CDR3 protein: CAGGTCGREEQYF

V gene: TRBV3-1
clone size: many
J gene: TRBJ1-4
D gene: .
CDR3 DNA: TGTGCCAGCAGCCAGATGGGGGGGCCGAGAGAAAAACTGTTTTTT
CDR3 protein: CASSQMGGPREKLFF

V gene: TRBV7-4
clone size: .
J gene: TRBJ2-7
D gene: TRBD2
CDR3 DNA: TGTGCCAGCAGTGCGGGACTAGCGGGAGTTTACGAGCAGTACTTC
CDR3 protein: CASSAGLAGVYEQYF

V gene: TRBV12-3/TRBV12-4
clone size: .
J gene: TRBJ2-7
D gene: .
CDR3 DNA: TGTGCCAGCAGTTTTCAGCGTTCCTACGAGCAGTACTTC
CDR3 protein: CASSFQRSYEQYF

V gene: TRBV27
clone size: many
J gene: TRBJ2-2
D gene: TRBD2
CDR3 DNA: TGTGCCAGCAGTCCCCTAGCGGTAACGAACACCGGGGAGCTGTTTTTT
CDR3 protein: CASSPLAVTNTGELFF

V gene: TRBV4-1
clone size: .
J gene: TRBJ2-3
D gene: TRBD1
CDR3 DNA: TGCGCCAGCAGCCAGGAACACAGGGGGACAGATACGCAGTATTTT
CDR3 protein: CASSQEHRGTDTQYF

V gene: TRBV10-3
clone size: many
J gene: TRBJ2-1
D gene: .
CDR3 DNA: TGTGCCATCAGTGAGGGTCGGGAGATGGGCAATGAGCAGTTCTTC
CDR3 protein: CAISEGREMGNEQFF

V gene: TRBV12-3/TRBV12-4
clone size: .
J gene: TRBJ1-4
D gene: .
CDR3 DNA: TGTGCCAGCAGTTTAAGCGGGGTGGTAGGGTCTAATGAAAAACTGTTTTTT
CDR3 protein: CASSLSGVVGSNEKLFF

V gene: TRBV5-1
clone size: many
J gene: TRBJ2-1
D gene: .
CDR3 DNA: TGCGCCAGCAGCTTACAGGCGTCCTATAACAATGAGCAGTTCTTC
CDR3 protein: CASSLQASYNNEQFF